This record looks at one T cell receptor beta chain sequence and its context. The sample belongs to a study of blood T cell repertoires in COVID-19. Study-wide background: Some COVID-19 samples were acute and others convalescent; all came from the United States, Italy and Spain. The cDNA or gDNA used as material had been derived from T cells, B-cell-depleted T cells, or PBMCs.

Germline CDR1 reads SGHTA; CDR2 reads FQGNSA. The CDR3 contains 12 residues. The trim removed 6 bases at V and 13 bases at J, leaving 8 bases unmatched. As handled by the study authors: Reference gene primer amplification in the assay estimated nucleated cell counts. The protocol was immunoSEQ multiplex PCR, while the TCRdb copy is restricted to in-frame clones and leaves out a portion. Clone size and the V and J calls come from that table; the DNA yielded D and trimming. The sample contains approximately 210,000 clones, 88% of which appear only once. The sequencing sample was made of peripheral blood. The chain is built from TRBV7-2 and TRBJ2-1; TRBD1 matches 8 bases. The source of this sequence is a human donor in a cohort sampled during active COVID-19. In DNA, the CDR3 is TGTGCCAGCAGTTTACAGGGGGTTCTTCAGTTCTTC. As protein: CASSLQGVLQFF.